These 21 T cell receptor beta chains originate from one sample sequenced in a study of graft-versus-host responses after intestinal transplantation (dated by TCRdb to the early 2020s). Receptor libraries were prepared by the immunoSEQ multiplex PCR assay. Here the immuneACCESS table is served through TCRdb, limited to in-frame sequences with V and J called. Missing clones are a known gap in these copies; in checked studies unresolved V genes cover under half, and the rest lacks a known reason. This sample comprises approximately 68,000 clones, 90% of them detected only once. The ten largest make up approximately 4.1% of the sample. What these receptors recognize is not known. The time point tag for this specimen amounts to: cells obtained before transplantation from donor or recipient. This material consisted of unstimulated CD8+ T cells sorted from spleen or lymph node cells, taken before transplant. Receptors originate from a human donor who was the organ donor for an intestinal transplant.

The chain combines TRBV4-1 with TRBJ2-1; TRBD1 is a possible D gene (6 bases). The germline V gene has CDR1 MGHRA and CDR2 YSYEKL. CDR3 length equals 13 residues. Trimming took off 1 base at V and 9 bases at J, with 10 bases between the two ends. The CDR3 loop reads CASSQGTGFEQFF. Here the CDR3 DNA reads TGCGCCAGCAGCCAAGGCACAGGGTTTGAGCAGTTCTTC.

The gene calls are TRBV5-4 and TRBJ1-2; D uncertain. CDR3 length: 15 residues. Trimming shortened V by 0 bases and J by 4 bases, and 13 bases separated the two germline ends. Per the germline V gene, CDR1 is SGHNT and CDR2 is YYREEE (reference sequence). The CDR3 protein is CASSLVLEPSYGYTF. The CDR3, as DNA: TGTGCCAGCAGCTTGGTTCTGGAGCCGTCCTATGGCTACACCTTC. The full variable domain, in which reference TRBV5-4 and TRBJ1-2 provide the parts outside the CDR3, is ETGVTQSPTHLIKTRGQQVTLRCSSQSGHNTVSWYQQALGQGPQFIFQYYREEENGRGNFPPRFSGLQFPNYSSELNVNALELDDSALYLCASSLVLEPSYGYTFGSGTRLTVV.

V gene TRBV27 combines with J gene TRBJ2-4; D unresolved. CDR1 MNHEY and CDR2 SMNVEV come from the germline V gene (reference sequence). The CDR3 runs to 14 residues. V lost 2 bases to trimming and J lost 4 bases, with 9 bases between them. The CDR3 DNA follows: TGTGCCAGCAGTTTAATCACAGCTAAAAACATTCAGTACTTC. Translated: CASSLITAKNIQYF.

The chain combines TRBV2 with TRBJ2-5, with 12 bases lining up with TRBD2. Germline CDR1 is SNHLY and CDR2 is FYNNEI. V trimming: 0 bases; J trimming: 5 bases; junction bases outside the gene matches: 7. The CDR3 is made up of 17 amino acids. CDR3 in amino acids: CASSEALAGGLGETQYF. In DNA form, the CDR3 reads TGTGCCAGCAGTGAAGCGCTAGCGGGGGGGCTGGGGGAGACCCAGTACTTC.

V is TRBV13 and J is TRBJ1-2; 9 nucleotides match TRBD1. From germline, CDR1 is PRHDT and CDR2 FYEKMQ (reference sequence). V shed 4 bases, J shed 3 bases, and the junction held 6 bases outside the gene matches. The CDR3 sequence is 15 residues long. The CDR3 is CASSYRTGEHYGYTF. As DNA, the CDR3 is TGTGCCAGCAGCTACCGGACAGGGGAACACTATGGCTACACCTTC.

The V call is TRBV7-9, the J call TRBJ1-5; TRBD1 matches 8 bases. The CDR3 covers 14 residues. Unmatched junction bases numbered 2, after V lost 6 bases and J lost 1 base. CDR1 is SEHNR, CDR2 FQNEAQ, per germline (reference sequence). The CDR3 loop is CASSRQGSNQPQHF. In DNA form, the CDR3 reads TGTGCCAGCAGTCGACAGGGGAGCAATCAGCCCCAGCATTTT.

The chain uses TRBV6-6 and TRBJ2-7; unclear D gene. Looked up from germline, CDR1 is MNHNY and CDR2 is SVGAGI (reference sequence). The CDR3 covers 15 residues. The V end was cut by 7 bases, the J end by 0 bases, with 16 bases between. The CDR3 loop is CASKSRGRSSYEQYV. The CDR3 DNA reads TGTGCCAGCAAGTCCCGAGGCCGCAGCTCCTACGAGCAGTACGTC.

This sequence joins TRBV9 and TRBJ2-1; D unresolved. With 5 bases removed from V and 3 bases from J, the gap between germline ends came to 9 bases. CDR3 length: 13 residues. In germline, CDR1 is SGDLS, CDR2 YYNGEE. CDR3 loop: CASSDTYYNEQFF. CDR3 in DNA: TGTGCCAGCAGTGACACATACTACAATGAGCAGTTCTTC.

The rearrangement uses TRBV11-2 and TRBJ1-3; D ambiguous. Germline V CDR1 and CDR2: SGHAT, FQNNGV. Trimming pared 0 bases from V and 0 bases from J, leaving 9 bases between. CDR3 length equals 16 residues. Here the CDR3 DNA reads TGTGCCAGCAGCTTAGAAATGGCACACTCTGGAAACACCATATATTTT. It yields the protein CASSLEMAHSGNTIYF.

This sequence joins TRBV15 and TRBJ2-1; a possible D gene is TRBD1 (6 bases). The V end was cut by 0 bases, the J end by 14 bases, with 17 bases between. The CDR3 totals 14 residues. In germline, CDR1 is LNHNV, CDR2 YYDKDF (reference sequence). This chain's CDR3 is CATSRDFYRVTEFF. The CDR3 region has the DNA TGTGCCACCAGCAGAGATTTTTACAGGGTCACCGAGTTCTTC.

V gene TRBV29-1 combines with J gene TRBJ1-2; 9 bases match TRBD1. The CDR3 sequence is 15 residues long. V shed 2 bases and J 3 bases; nucleotides not matched to a gene: 7. Germline CDR1 SQVTM, CDR2 ANQGSEA. CDR3 residues: CSVEIPTGGDYGYTF. CDR3 in DNA: TGCAGCGTTGAAATCCCGACAGGGGGTGACTATGGCTACACCTTC.

This clone was found once. The chain couples TRBV15 to TRBJ2-1; TRBD1 aligns across 7 bases. V was pared by 0 bases and J by 7 bases, with 6 bases of the junction left unmatched. The CDR3 sequence is 15 residues long. The germline CDR1 and CDR2 sequences are LNHNV and YYDKDF (reference sequence). CDR3: CATSRDRGFVNEQFF. The CDR3 bases are TGTGCCACCAGCAGAGACAGGGGGTTTGTGAATGAGCAGTTCTTC. Combining the CDR3 with reference TRBV15 and TRBJ2-1 gives the whole variable domain DAMVIQNPRYQVTQFGKPVTLSCSQTLNHNVMYWYQQKSSQAPKLLFHYYDKDFNNEADTPDNFQSRRPNTSFCFLDIRSPGLGDTAMYLCATSRDRGFVNEQFFGPGTRLTVL.

The CDR3 DNA reads as TGTGCCAGCAGTGACCCGGGACTAGCGTGGGGCGAGCAGTACGTC. Residues: CASSDPGLAWGEQYV. The gene calls are TRBV6-1 and TRBJ2-7; 10 bases match TRBD2. Germline-derived CDR1 and CDR2 are MNHNS and SASEGT. J gave up 6 bases and V 3 bases, and 8 bases lay outside the gene matches. This CDR3 is built from 15 residues.

This chain connects TRBV27 to TRBJ2-6; the D gene is possibly TRBD2 (5 bases). Trimming shortened V by 6 bases and J by 0 bases, and 15 bases separated the two germline ends. The CDR3 spans 17 residues. Per germline, CDR1 MNHEY and CDR2 SMNVEV (reference sequence). The DNA of the CDR3 is TGTGCCAGCAGGGAGGTTTCGGCGGCCTCTGGGGCCAACGTCCTGACTTTC. Amino acid sequence: CASREVSAASGANVLTF.

This sequence joins TRBV7-6 and TRBJ2-6; the match to TRBD1 covers 7 bases. Looked up from germline, CDR1 is SGHVS and CDR2 is FNYEAQ. The CDR3 is 18 residues long. The V and J ends lost 5 bases and 0 bases, in that order; junction bases with no gene match: 10. The DNA for the CDR3 is TGTGCCAGCAGCCGTATACCGGGACAGAGCTCTGGGGCCAACGTCCTGACTTTC. Its translation: CASSRIPGQSSGANVLTF.

The J gene is TRBJ2-1, the V gene TRBV29-1; D may be TRBD2 (6 bases). The CDR3 runs 15 residues. Germline V CDR1 and CDR2: SQVTM, ANQGSEA. V lost 8 bases to trimming and J lost 1 base, with 18 bases between them. The CDR3 sequence is CSLIPGDWSYNEQFF. CDR3 bases: TGCAGCCTAATCCCGGGGGACTGGTCCTACAATGAGCAGTTCTTC.

This chain joins TRBV6-1 and TRBJ2-2; D might be TRBD1 (6 bases). The length of the CDR3 is 14 residues. V lost 11 bases and J lost 0, with 13 bases in between. The germline V gene has CDR1 MNHNS and CDR2 SASEGT. CDR3 bases: TGTGCCGCACAGGGCCTCACGAACACCGGGGAGCTGTTTTTT. Translated: CAAQGLTNTGELFF.

The CDR3 sequence is CASSITTEHQRYEQYV. CDR3 bases: TGCGCCAGCAGTATAACGACAGAGCATCAGCGCTACGAGCAGTACGTC. J is TRBJ2-7 and V is TRBV23-1; D is possibly TRBD1 (5 bases). TRBV23-1 is an ORF, with its function uncertain. The length of the CDR3 is 16 residues. V dropped 5 bases and J dropped 3 bases, with 20 bases sitting between them.

The chain uses TRBV18 and TRBJ1-1, with D hard to call. The V end was cut by 5 bases, the J end by 1 base, with 11 bases between. The V gene's germline CDR1 is KGHSH and CDR2 LQKENI. CDR3 size: 14 residues. The CDR3 sequence is CASSVKRGNTEAFF. The CDR3 DNA follows: TGTGCCAGCTCAGTTAAACGGGGGAACACTGAAGCTTTCTTT.

V usage is TRBV6-4 and J usage is TRBJ2-2, with 7 bases lining up with TRBD1. Germline loops: CDR1 MRHNA, CDR2 SNTAGT. The CDR3 loop spans 15 amino acids. Trimming removed 3 bases from V and 5 bases from J; junction bases left unmatched: 6. The chain's CDR3 is CASSEDETGTGELFF. Written as DNA, the CDR3 is TGTGCCAGCAGTGAAGACGAGACAGGGACCGGGGAGCTGTTTTTT.

This chain joins TRBV27 and TRBJ2-5, with a possible D match to TRBD1 (5 bases). Germline assignment: CDR1 MNHEY and CDR2 SMNVEV (reference sequence). This CDR3 is 14 amino acids long. With 8 bases removed from V and 5 bases from J, the gap between germline ends came to 18 bases. The CDR3 spells CASSATGRVETQYF. The CDR3 nucleotides are TGTGCCAGCTCGGCGACGGGCAGGGTGGAGACCCAGTACTTC.